The clone carrying this TCR beta chain was observed a few times. From germline, CDR1 is MNHNS and CDR2 SASEGT. This CDR3 is 16 amino acids long. Trimming took off 0 bases at V and 5 bases at J, with 17 bases between the two ends. Each CDR3 protein gets one entry after TCRdb re-called the RT-PCR reads with MiXCR. The table shows about 700,000 distinct CDR3 sequences, with 11% to 15% occurring only once. The clonotype was recovered from a female donor in good health, serving as a healthy control. The specimen sequenced was memory CD4+ T cells from blood. The J gene is TRBJ2-7, the V gene TRBV6-1, with a weak D call TRBD2 (6 bases). CDR3: CASSEARGGWLHEQYF. The CDR3 DNA is TGTGCCAGCAGTGAAGCGCGGGGAGGTTGGCTTCACGAGCAGTACTTC.